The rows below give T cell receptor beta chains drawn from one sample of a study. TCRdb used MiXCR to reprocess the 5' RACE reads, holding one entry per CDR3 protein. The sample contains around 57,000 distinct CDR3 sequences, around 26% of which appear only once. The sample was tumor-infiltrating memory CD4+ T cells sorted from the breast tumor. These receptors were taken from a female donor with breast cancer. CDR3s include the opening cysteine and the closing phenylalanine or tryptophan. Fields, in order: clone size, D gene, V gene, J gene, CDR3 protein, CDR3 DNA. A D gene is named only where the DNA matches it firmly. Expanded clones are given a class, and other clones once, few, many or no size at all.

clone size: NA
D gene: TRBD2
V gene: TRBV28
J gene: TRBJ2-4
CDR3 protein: CASSSREGGKNIQYF
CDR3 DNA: TGTGCCAGCAGCTCGCGGGAGGGCGGGAAAAACATTCAGTACTTC

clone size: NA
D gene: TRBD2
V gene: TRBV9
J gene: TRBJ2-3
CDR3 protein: CASSARLAGDTQYF
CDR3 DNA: TGTGCCAGCAGTGCGAGACTAGCCGGTGATACGCAGTATTTT

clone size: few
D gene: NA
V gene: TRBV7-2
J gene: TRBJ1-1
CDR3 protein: CASSLGQFLLNTEAFF
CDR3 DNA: TGTGCCAGCAGCCTAGGACAGTTCCTCTTGAACACTGAAGCTTTCTTT

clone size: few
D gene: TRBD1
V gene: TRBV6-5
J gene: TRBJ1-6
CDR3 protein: CASSRLVQGARNSPLHF
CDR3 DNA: TGTGCCAGCAGTCGGCTGGTTCAGGGGGCGAGAAATTCACCCCTCCACTTT

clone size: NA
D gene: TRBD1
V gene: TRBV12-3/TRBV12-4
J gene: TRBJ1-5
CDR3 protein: CASSLSQGAHQPQHF
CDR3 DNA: TGTGCCAGCAGTTTAAGTCAGGGGGCGCATCAGCCCCAGCATTTT

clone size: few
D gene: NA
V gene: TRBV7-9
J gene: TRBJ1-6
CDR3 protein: CAVSGSSYNSPLHF
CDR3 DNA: TGTGCCGTGTCCGGTAGCTCCTATAATTCACCCCTCCACTTT

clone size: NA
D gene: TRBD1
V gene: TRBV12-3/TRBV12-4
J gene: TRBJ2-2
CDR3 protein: CASRVDRANTGELFF
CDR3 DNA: TGTGCCAGCAGAGTGGACAGGGCGAACACCGGGGAGCTGTTTTTT

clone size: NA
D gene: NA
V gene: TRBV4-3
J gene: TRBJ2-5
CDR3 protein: CASSQEKVGRGDQETQYF
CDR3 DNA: TGCGCCAGCAGCCAAGAGAAGGTCGGAAGGGGGGACCAAGAGACCCAGTACTTC

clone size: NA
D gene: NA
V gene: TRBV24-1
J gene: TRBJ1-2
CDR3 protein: CATSDSTTVTNYGYTF
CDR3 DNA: TGTGCCACCAGTGATTCCACGACAGTGACAAACTATGGCTACACCTTC

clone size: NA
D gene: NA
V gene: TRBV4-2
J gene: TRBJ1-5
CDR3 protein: CASSQDADRGARQPQHF
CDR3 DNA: TGTGCCAGCAGCCAAGATGCCGACCGGGGGGCAAGGCAGCCCCAGCATTTT

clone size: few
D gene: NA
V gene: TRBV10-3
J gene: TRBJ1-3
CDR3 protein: CAPGGRSGNTIYF
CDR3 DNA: TGTGCCCCCGGGGGTCGCTCTGGAAACACCATATATTTT

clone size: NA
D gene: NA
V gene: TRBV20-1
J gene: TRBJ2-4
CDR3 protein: CSARDLLRQGTNIQYF
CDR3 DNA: TGCAGTGCTAGAGACCTGCTCCGCCAGGGTACAAACATTCAGTACTTC

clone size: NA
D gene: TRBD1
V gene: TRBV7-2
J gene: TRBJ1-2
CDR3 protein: CASSELWTGGAHYGYTF
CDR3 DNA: TGTGCCAGCAGCGAACTATGGACAGGGGGCGCGCACTATGGCTACACCTTC

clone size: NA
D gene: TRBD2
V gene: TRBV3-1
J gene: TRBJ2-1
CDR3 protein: CASSQGLAVNEQFF
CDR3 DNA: TGTGCCAGCAGCCAAGGACTAGCGGTTAATGAGCAGTTCTTC